Listed below are T cell receptor beta chains from one sample, sequenced in a study of OX40 agonist ivuxolimab in advanced cancers. The assay was immunoSEQ multiplex PCR, and TCRdb's table has in-frame clones only and misses some. The sample has 65,000 to 85,000 clones, approximately 92% seen once; the top ten hold under 0.7%. Sample: CD4+ or CD8+ T cells sorted from blood, taken in a trial of the OX40 agonist ivuxolimab. The receptors derive from an adult with an advanced solid tumor such as melanoma, head and neck, liver or kidney cancer. Each CDR3 is given with its conserved first and last residue. D genes are given only for firm matches. Rows may omit the clone size; those that give it use once, few, many or a size class.

TRBV6-1	-	TRBJ2-5	-	CASRSTPKEAETQYF	TGTGCCAGCAGGTCAACTCCGAAGGAGGCGGAGACCCAGTACTTC
TRBV30	-	TRBJ2-6	-	CASPTGGSGANVLTF	TGTGCCTCCCCCACTGGGGGCTCTGGGGCCAACGTCCTGACTTTC
TRBV6-5	few	TRBJ1-6	-	CASSYTKTSILSPLHF	TGTGCCAGCAGCTACACTAAGACCTCAATCCTATCACCCCTCCACTTT
TRBV7-2	-	TRBJ2-7	-	CASSSRTAHTYEQYF	TGTGCCAGCAGCTCTCGGACGGCCCATACCTACGAGCAGTACTTC
TRBV5-1	-	TRBJ2-5	-	CASSLIQQETQYF	TGCGCCAGCAGCTTGATACAGCAAGAGACCCAGTACTTC
TRBV19	-	TRBJ2-6	-	CASSKSSGANVLTF	TGTGCCAGTAGTAAGAGCTCTGGGGCCAACGTCCTGACTTTC
TRBV7-8	-	TRBJ2-5	-	CASSPQAAGETQYF	TGTGCCAGCAGCCCCCAGGCCGCCGGGGAGACCCAGTACTTC
TRBV2	-	TRBJ2-5	TRBD2	CASNPTSGDETQYF	TGTGCCAGCAACCCAACTAGCGGGGATGAGACCCAGTACTTC
TRBV19	-	TRBJ2-5	TRBD1	CASSIVGTGGGQETQYF	TGTGCCAGTAGTATAGTGGGGACAGGGGGTGGACAAGAGACCCAGTACTTC
TRBV9	-	TRBJ2-2	-	CASSAQSQQGLGELFF	TGTGCCAGCAGCGCCCAGTCTCAGCAGGGGCTCGGGGAGCTGTTTTTT
TRBV5-1	-	TRBJ1-4	-	CASSLTPTNEKLFF	TGCGCCAGCAGCTTAACTCCAACTAATGAAAAACTGTTTTTT
TRBV7-2	few	TRBJ1-1	-	CASSTRAGTEAFF	TGTGCCAGCAGCACTAGGGCAGGGACTGAAGCTTTCTTT
TRBV6-1	-	TRBJ2-1	TRBD2	CASSESSGPYNEQFF	TGTGCCAGCAGTGAATCTAGCGGGCCCTACAATGAGCAGTTCTTC
TRBV6-6	-	TRBJ1-6	-	CASSYEGFSPLHF	TGTGCCAGCAGTTACGAAGGGTTCTCACCCCTCCACTTT
TRBV5-4	-	TRBJ2-2	TRBD1	CASSTTGGGNTGELFF	TGTGCCAGCAGCACAACAGGGGGCGGGAACACCGGGGAGCTGTTTTTT
TRBV5-4	once	TRBJ2-1	TRBD2	CASSPQLGREVDNEQFF	TGTGCCAGCAGCCCCCAGTTAGGGCGGGAGGTTGACAATGAGCAGTTCTTC
TRBV6-1	-	TRBJ1-6	-	CASSEAHGRDVSPLHF	TGTGCCAGCAGTGAAGCCCACGGAAGGGACGTATCACCCCTCCACTTT
TRBV2	-	TRBJ2-5	-	CAWSRGYQETQYF	TGTGCCTGGAGTAGGGGCTACCAAGAGACCCAGTACTTC
TRBV25-1	-	TRBJ2-2	-	CASSEVAGINTGELFF	TGTGCCAGCAGTGAGGTGGCGGGGATTAACACCGGGGAGCTGTTTTTT
TRBV5-6	-	TRBJ1-2	-	CASSGIYGYTF	TGTGCCAGCAGCGGAATCTATGGCTACACCTTC
TRBV1	-	TRBJ2-7	-	CTSTGLVRTYEQYF	TGCACCAGCACGGGACTAGTGAGAACCTACGAGCAGTACTTC
TRBV9	-	TRBJ2-5	TRBD2	CASSVTSGREETQYF	TGTGCCAGCAGCGTTACTAGCGGGAGGGAGGAGACCCAGTACTTC
TRBV5-3	few	TRBJ2-6	-	CALRGKGVWVLTF	TGTGCTTTAAGGGGGAAGGGTGTTTGGGTCCTGACTTTC
TRBV6-6	-	TRBJ2-1	TRBD1	CASTGQGRNNEQFF	TGTGCCAGCACCGGACAGGGAAGGAACAATGAGCAGTTCTTC
TRBV30	-	TRBJ2-7	-	CAWSADGIGEQYF	TGTGCCTGGAGTGCGGACGGGATCGGTGAGCAGTACTTC
TRBV10-1	-	TRBJ2-6	-	CASSDGDAGANVLTF	TGCGCCAGCAGTGACGGGGACGCTGGGGCCAACGTCCTGACTTTC
TRBV18	once	TRBJ1-1	-	CASSPPGRTEAFF	TGTGCCAGCTCACCACCAGGGCGGACTGAAGCTTTCTTT
TRBV18	-	TRBJ1-2	-	CASSPEDSYGYTF	TGTGCCAGCTCACCCGAGGACAGCTATGGCTACACCTTC
TRBV25-1	-	TRBJ2-7	TRBD2	CASSASGGGRYEQYF	TGTGCCAGCAGTGCCTCGGGGGGAGGTCGCTACGAGCAGTACTTC
TRBV30	few	TRBJ1-6	-	CASPPGQGNSPLHF	TGTGCCTCACCCCCGGGGCAGGGGAATTCACCCCTCCACTTT
TRBV5-8	-	TRBJ2-1	-	CASKPRPEGLINEQFF	TGTGCCAGCAAACCTCGCCCGGAGGGCCTTATCAATGAGCAGTTCTTC
TRBV7-6	-	TRBJ2-5	TRBD1	CASSQDGTGETQYF	TGTGCCAGCAGCCAGGATGGGACAGGGGAGACCCAGTACTTC
TRBV14	-	TRBJ1-2	-	CASSQGLREIYGYTF	TGTGCCAGCAGCCAAGGTTTGAGAGAGATCTATGGCTACACCTTC
TRBV5-1	-	TRBJ2-4	-	CASSLGDGQIKNIQYF	TGCGCCAGCAGCTTGGGGGACGGACAAATCAAAAACATTCAGTACTTC
TRBV6-6	once	TRBJ1-3	-	CASRGPGNTIYF	TGTGCCAGCAGGGGACCAGGAAACACCATATATTTT
TRBV7-3	-	TRBJ2-3	-	CASSLIPSRTDTQYF	TGTGCCAGCAGCCTAATCCCATCACGCACAGATACGCAGTATTTT
TRBV2	once	TRBJ1-5	-	CASSEGYSNQPQHF	TGTGCCAGCAGTGAGGGTTATAGCAATCAGCCCCAGCATTTT
TRBV28	-	TRBJ2-2	-	CATSTGELFF	TGTGCCACCTCCACCGGGGAGCTGTTTTTT
TRBV29-1	once	TRBJ1-2	-	CSVEDSKTSSYGYTF	TGCAGCGTTGAAGATTCTAAGACATCCTCGTATGGTTACACCTTC
TRBV7-7	-	TRBJ2-2	TRBD1	CASSLFSGGTGELFF	TGTGCTAGCAGCTTATTTTCAGGGGGCACCGGGGAGCTGTTTTTT
TRBV19	-	TRBJ2-7	-	CASSTWTSYEQYF	TGTGCCAGTAGTACCTGGACCAGCTACGAGCAGTACTTC
TRBV4-1	-	TRBJ2-2	-	CASSQVSLGLLANTGELFF	TGCGCCAGCAGCCAAGTATCTTTAGGCCTATTAGCGAACACCGGGGAGCTGTTTTTT
TRBV7-8	-	TRBJ2-2	-	CASSLARIFNTGELFF	TGTGCCAGCAGCTTAGCCAGGATTTTTAACACCGGGGAGCTGTTTTTT
TRBV7-9	once	TRBJ2-7	TRBD2	CASSPLGGGSYEQYF	TGTGCCAGCAGCCCCCTGGGGGGGGGTTCCTACGAGCAGTACTTC
TRBV6-6	once	TRBJ2-1	-	CASTPGAYNEQFF	TGTGCCAGCACCCCGGGGGCTTACAATGAGCAGTTCTTC